These 20 T cell receptor beta chains share one sample of origin, sequenced in a study of cytomegalovirus exposure and HLA in healthy donors. The table came from immunoSEQ multiplex PCR; TCRdb's copy has only in-frame clones and leaves some out. The sample contains about 66,000 clones, around 96% of which appear only once. Sequences were obtained from PBMCs. Receptors originate from a man between 18 and 35 years old in good health and CMV-seronegative.

This sequence joins TRBV4-1 and TRBJ1-2; 7 bases match TRBD1. Germline V lookup: CDR1 MGHRA, CDR2 YSYEKL. The CDR3 sequence is 16 residues long. Trimming at V came to 4 bases and at J to 0 bases, leaving 8 bases not matched to a gene. As DNA, the CDR3 is TGCGCCAGCAGCCCTCGGGACAGTACCACTAACTATGGCTACACCTTC. Its protein product is CASSPRDSTTNYGYTF.

The chain has TRBV10-1 and TRBJ2-1; D is possibly TRBD2 (6 bases). Trimming cost V 3 bases and J 9 bases, with 18 bases left between them. The CDR3 is 15 amino acids. The germline V gene has CDR1 WNHNN and CDR2 SYGVQD (reference sequence). The CDR3 reads CASSESVVFGSEQFF. The CDR3 nucleotides read TGCGCCAGCAGTGAATCGGTCGTCTTCGGGAGTGAGCAGTTCTTC.

This clone was detected only once. The chain combines TRBV10-1 with TRBJ2-7; D possibly corresponds to TRBD2 (5 bases). The V end was cut by 3 bases, the J end by 1 base, with 7 bases between. This CDR3 spans 13 amino acids. Germline V gene data show CDR1 as WNHNN and CDR2 as SYGVQD (reference sequence). The CDR3 is CASSEGGSYEQYF. CDR3 sequence (DNA): TGCGCCAGCAGTGAAGGAGGATCCTACGAGCAGTACTTC.

The chain joins TRBV10-2 to TRBJ1-1; possibly TRBD1 for D (5 bases). Trimming took 2 bases from V and 1 from J, leaving 14 bases between them. The CDR3 sequence is 16 residues long. Germline CDR1 and CDR2: WSHSY and SAAADI. Here the CDR3 DNA reads TGCGCCAGCAGTGAGGGAAGACAGCTCAAGAACACTGAAGCTTTCTTT. This translates into CASSEGRQLKNTEAFF.

This clone occurred once. The chain uses TRBV30 and TRBJ2-3; 7 bases are shared with TRBD2. Germline values: CDR1 GTSNPN, CDR2 SVGIG (reference sequence). The CDR3 extends over 14 amino acids. The trim removed 8 bases at V and 0 bases at J, leaving 8 bases unmatched. The CDR3 spells CARDSGTSTDTQYF. CDR3 DNA: TGTGCCCGTGACAGCGGGACTAGCACAGATACGCAGTATTTT.

The CDR3 loop reads CASGPSGHTGELFF. Here the CDR3 DNA reads TGTGCCAGCGGACCTAGCGGGCACACCGGGGAGCTGTTTTTT. The V call is TRBV2, the J call TRBJ2-2, with 8 bases aligning to TRBD2. Trimming took 8 bases from V and 3 from J; bases not matched to a gene: 5. The CDR3 consists of 14 residues. Germline assignment: CDR1 SNHLY and CDR2 FYNNEI.

The chain combines TRBV6-5 with TRBJ1-2, with D maybe TRBD1 (6 bases). Between the trimmed V and J ends, which lost 0 bases and 8 bases, there was a span of 13 bases. CDR1 and CDR2 from the germline V gene are MNHEY and SVGAGI. This CDR3 region has 14 residues. DNA of the CDR3: TGTGCCAGCAGTTACTCGGGGCAGGGGCAGGGCTACACCTTC. Translating it yields CASSYSGQGQGYTF.

The rearrangement joins TRBV9 to TRBJ1-2; D is unresolved. V dropped 4 bases and J dropped 0 bases, with 13 bases sitting between them. The CDR3 loop spans 15 amino acids. The germline V gene has CDR1 SGDLS and CDR2 YYNGEE. The CDR3 protein is CASSPTGSTNYGYTF. CDR3 nucleotides: TGTGCCAGCAGCCCAACCGGGTCTACTAACTATGGCTACACCTTC.

This clone has only one observation. This chain joins TRBV28 and TRBJ2-1; D perhaps matches TRBD2 (7 bases). Germline V gives CDR1 MDHEN, CDR2 SYDVKM. The CDR3 has 15 residues. The V and J ends lost 6 bases and 4 bases respectively, with 16 bases between them. The chain's CDR3 is CASRGGQPRYNEQFF. CDR3 in DNA: TGTGCCAGCAGGGGGGGGCAACCGCGTTACAATGAGCAGTTCTTC.

J is TRBJ2-1 and V is TRBV28, with D maybe TRBD1 (6 bases). V gave up 1 base and J gave up 6 bases, with 19 bases separating them. The CDR3 is 17 amino acids. In germline, CDR1 is MDHEN, CDR2 SYDVKM. DNA of the CDR3: TGTGCCAGCAGTTTATACCCCACAGGGTCAATAGGCAATGAGCAGTTCTTC. Protein sequence: CASSLYPTGSIGNEQFF.

In this sample, this clone turned up once. The V and J genes are TRBV19 and TRBJ2-7; possibly TRBD2 for D (6 bases). This CDR3 has 14 residues. Trimming shortened V by 5 bases and J by 2 bases, and 13 bases separated the two germline ends. Germline V gene data show CDR1 as LNHDA and CDR2 as SQIVND (reference sequence). The CDR3 here is CASSSPGRTYEQYF. As DNA, the CDR3 is TGTGCCAGTAGTTCCCCCGGGAGAACCTACGAGCAGTACTTC.

The chain is built from TRBV5-6 and TRBJ2-7; D perhaps matches TRBD2 (6 bases). Germline values: CDR1 SGHDT, CDR2 YYEEEE. The V end was cut by 4 bases, the J end by 1 base, with 15 bases between. The CDR3 is 15 residues long. The CDR3 is CASSLPSAGSYEQYF. DNA for the CDR3: TGTGCCAGCAGCCTACCTAGTGCGGGATCCTACGAGCAGTACTTC.

CDR3 sequence: CASSSRTTRADTQYF. CDR3 bases: TGCGCCAGCAGCTCAAGGACTACCAGGGCAGATACGCAGTATTTT. The chain has TRBV5-1 and TRBJ2-3; TRBD2 is a possible D gene (6 bases). The CDR3 covers 15 residues. V was cut by 3 bases and J by 4 bases, with 15 bases left in between. CDR1 and CDR2 (germline): SGHRS, YFSETQ.

CDR3 DNA sequence: TGTGCCAGCAGCAACACCTACGAGCAGTACTTC. Translated: CASSNTYEQYF. The chain carries TRBV6-1 and TRBJ2-7; D gene uncertain. CDR3 length: 11 residues. Germline assignment: CDR1 MNHNS and CDR2 SASEGT. V gave up 6 bases and J gave up 2 bases, with 5 bases separating them.

The rearrangement links TRBV28 to TRBJ1-5, with D possibly TRBD1 on 5 matching bases. This CDR3 has 14 amino acids. Trimming pared 1 base from V and 4 bases from J, leaving 8 bases between. Germline V gene sequence: CDR1 MDHEN, CDR2 SYDVKM. CDR3 residues: CASSLSGVNQPQHF. As DNA, the CDR3 is TGTGCCAGCAGTTTATCGGGGGTTAATCAGCCCCAGCATTTT.

J is TRBJ2-1 and V is TRBV18; 9 bases map to TRBD1. The V gene end was trimmed by 4 bases and the J gene end by 0 bases; junction bases not matched to a gene: 22. Germline loops: CDR1 KGHSH, CDR2 LQKENI. The CDR3 length is 22 residues. This CDR3 is CASSRQQPGQGLGVSSYNEQFF. CDR3 in DNA: TGTGCCAGCTCACGGCAACAACCGGGACAGGGTTTGGGTGTTAGCTCCTACAATGAGCAGTTCTTC.

The rearrangement links TRBV2 to TRBJ1-5; 8 bases fit TRBD1. The CDR3 runs 14 residues. CDR1 is SNHLY and CDR2 is FYNNEI in the germline V gene. Trimming cost V 4 bases and J 5 bases; bases outside gene matches: 4. The CDR3 nucleotides are TGTGCCAGCAGTGGACAGGGGCAGTATCAGCCCCAGCATTTT. Translated, it gives CASSGQGQYQPQHF.

The chain combines TRBV6-5 with TRBJ2-4, with TRBD2 identical over 9 bases. The V and J ends lost 2 bases and 10 bases, in that order; junction bases with no gene match: 6. Germline-derived CDR1 and CDR2 are MNHEY and SVGAGI. The CDR3 sequence is 14 residues long. The CDR3 DNA reads TGTGCCAGCAGTTACGCTTCTAGCGGGGCTATTCAGTACTTC. It yields the protein CASSYASSGAIQYF.

The sample holds one count of this clone. The rearrangement joins TRBV10-3 to TRBJ2-2; 10 bases are shared with TRBD2. The CDR3 covers 19 residues. The V segment lost 0 bases and the J segment 4 bases; nucleotides outside the gene matches: 11. Germline V CDR1 and CDR2: ENHRY, SYGVKD. The CDR3 nucleotides are TGTGCCATCAGTGAGTCAAGCGGGAGGGCCCAATGGGGCACCGGGGAGCTGTTTTTT. Encoded protein: CAISESSGRAQWGTGELFF.

This clone was detected once. The chain is built from TRBV4-2 and TRBJ2-2; 8 nucleotides align to TRBD2. The CDR3 is 17 amino acids. From germline, CDR1 is LGHNA and CDR2 YNFKEQ. V lost 0 bases, J lost 2 bases, and 5 bases stayed unmatched. DNA of the CDR3: TGTGCCAGCAGCCAAGACCGTCTAGCGGGCAACACCGGGGAGCTGTTTTTT. Its translation is CASSQDRLAGNTGELFF.